Listed below are T cell receptor beta chains from one sample, sequenced in a study of response to subunit inactivated influenza vaccine. TCRdb reprocessed the RT-PCR reads via MiXCR and lists one record per CDR3 protein. The sample lists around 790,000 distinct CDR3 sequences, 21% occurring once. Sequences were derived from PBMCs from blood, sampled 5 days after vaccination. The receptors originated from a man in his fifties or sixties who received an inactivated influenza vaccine. Each CDR3 is given with its conserved first and last residue. D genes are given only for firm matches. Expanded clones get a size class; other rows say once, few or many, or leave the size out.

j_gene	abundance	len	v_gene	d_gene	CDR3nt	CDR3aa
TRBJ2-5	-	16	TRBV20-1	-	TGCAGTGCTAGTGACCCCGTAGCGCCCCTTCAAGAGACCCAGTACTTC	CSASDPVAPLQETQYF
TRBJ1-6	-	15	TRBV12-3/TRBV12-4	TRBD1	TGTGCCAGCAGTTTGGGACAGGCGGGAGGTTCACCCCTCCACTTT	CASSLGQAGGSPLHF
TRBJ1-2	-	12	TRBV25-1	-	TGTGCCAGCAAGCAGGGCAACTATGGCTACACCTTC	CASKQGNYGYTF
TRBJ2-5	-	13	TRBV6-2/TRBV6-3	TRBD1	TGTGCCAGCAGTGGGACAGGGGCCGCGACCCAGTACTTC	CASSGTGAATQYF
TRBJ1-1	-	13	TRBV6-6	-	TGTGCCAGCAGCCAAGACAGCTACACTGAAGCTTTCTTT	CASSQDSYTEAFF
TRBJ2-7	-	14	TRBV12-3/TRBV12-4	TRBD1	TGTGCCAGCAGGCGGACAGGGGCAACCTACGAGCAGTACTTC	CASRRTGATYEQYF
TRBJ2-3	many	12	TRBV6-2/TRBV6-3	-	TGTGCCAGCAGAAGGGTCTCGAGTACGCAGTATTTT	CASRRVSSTQYF
TRBJ1-5	medium-sized	15	TRBV12-3/TRBV12-4	-	TGTGCCAGCTCCCTTGAGGGGCAGGGAGGTCAGCCCCAGCATTTT	CASSLEGQGGQPQHF
TRBJ2-3	few	13	TRBV29-1	-	TGCAGCGTTCCAATGGGAGGAATCGCTACGCAGTATTTT	CSVPMGGIATQYF
TRBJ2-7	-	16	TRBV5-5	TRBD1	TGTGCCAGCAGCTTACAAGGACAGGGGGCGTTATACGAGCAGTACTTC	CASSLQGQGALYEQYF
TRBJ1-6	few	14	TRBV12-3/TRBV12-4	-	TGTGCCAGCAGTTTAGGGGGAGATAATTCACCCCTCCACTTT	CASSLGGDNSPLHF
TRBJ2-7	-	15	TRBV5-8	-	TGTGCCAGCAGCTTGGAATCAGGGGTGACCTACGAGCAGTACTTC	CASSLESGVTYEQYF
TRBJ2-3	-	14	TRBV5-1	TRBD2	TGCGCCAGCAGAGCGGGGGGGAGAACAGATACGCAGTATTTT	CASRAGGRTDTQYF
TRBJ2-2	once	18	TRBV6-1	-	TGTGCCAGCAGACCCATTTACGGGGCGAGGTCAAACACCGGGGAGCTGTTTTTT	CASRPIYGARSNTGELFF
TRBJ1-5	-	13	TRBV20-1	-	TGCAGTGCTAGACAGGCCAGACACCAGCCCCAGCATTTT	CSARQARHQPQHF
TRBJ2-1	-	19	TRBV7-8	-	TGTGCCAGCAGCTTAGTAGGGGGAATCGGAGGGGAGCGGTTTGCTGAGCAGTTCTTC	CASSLVGGIGGERFAEQFF